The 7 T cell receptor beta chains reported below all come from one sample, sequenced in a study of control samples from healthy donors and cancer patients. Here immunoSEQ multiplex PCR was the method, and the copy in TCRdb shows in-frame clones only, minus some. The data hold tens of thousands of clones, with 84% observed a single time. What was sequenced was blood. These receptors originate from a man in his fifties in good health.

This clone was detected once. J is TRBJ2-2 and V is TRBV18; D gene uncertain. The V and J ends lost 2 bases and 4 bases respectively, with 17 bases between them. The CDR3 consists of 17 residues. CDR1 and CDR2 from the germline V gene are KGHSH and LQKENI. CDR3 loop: CASSPELAGPSTGELFF. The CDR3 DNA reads TGTGCCAGCTCACCAGAATTAGCAGGCCCCAGCACCGGGGAGCTGTTTTTT.

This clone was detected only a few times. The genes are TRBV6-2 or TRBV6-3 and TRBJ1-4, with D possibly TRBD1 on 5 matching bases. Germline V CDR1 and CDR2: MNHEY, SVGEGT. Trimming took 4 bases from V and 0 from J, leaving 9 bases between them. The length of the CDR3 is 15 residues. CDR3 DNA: TGTGCCAGCAGTTCCCACAGGTCAACTAATGAAAAACTGTTTTTT. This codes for CASSSHRSTNEKLFF.

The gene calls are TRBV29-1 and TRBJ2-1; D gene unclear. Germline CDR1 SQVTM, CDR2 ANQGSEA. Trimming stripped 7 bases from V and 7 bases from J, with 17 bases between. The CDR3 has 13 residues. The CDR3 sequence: CSAVGVNRNEQFF. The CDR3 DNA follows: TGCAGCGCCGTTGGGGTAAATAGAAATGAGCAGTTCTTC.

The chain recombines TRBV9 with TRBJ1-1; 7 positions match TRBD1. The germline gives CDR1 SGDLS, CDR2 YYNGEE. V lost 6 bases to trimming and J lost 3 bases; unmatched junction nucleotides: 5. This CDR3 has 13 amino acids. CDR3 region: CASTRGGDTEAFF. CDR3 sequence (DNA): TGTGCCAGCACCAGGGGGGGGGACACTGAAGCTTTCTTT.

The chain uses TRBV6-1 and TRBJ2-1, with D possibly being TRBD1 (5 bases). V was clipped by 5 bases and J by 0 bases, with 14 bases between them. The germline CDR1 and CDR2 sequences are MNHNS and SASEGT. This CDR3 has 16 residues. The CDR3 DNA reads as TGTGCCAGCAGTAAAGGACATACCGGCTCCTACAATGAGCAGTTCTTC. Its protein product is CASSKGHTGSYNEQFF.

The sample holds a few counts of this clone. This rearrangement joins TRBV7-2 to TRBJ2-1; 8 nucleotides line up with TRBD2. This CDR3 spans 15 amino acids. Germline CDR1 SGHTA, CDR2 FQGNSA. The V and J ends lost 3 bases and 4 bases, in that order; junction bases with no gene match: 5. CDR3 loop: CASSFNSGMYNEQFF. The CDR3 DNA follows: TGTGCCAGCAGCTTCAATAGCGGGATGTACAATGAGCAGTTCTTC. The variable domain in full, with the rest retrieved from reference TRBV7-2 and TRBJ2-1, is GAGVSQSPSNKVTEKGKDVELRCDPISGHTALYWYRQSLGQGLEFLIYFQGNSAPDKSGLPSDRFSAERTGGSVSTLTIQRTQQEDSAVYLCASSFNSGMYNEQFFGPGTRLTVL.

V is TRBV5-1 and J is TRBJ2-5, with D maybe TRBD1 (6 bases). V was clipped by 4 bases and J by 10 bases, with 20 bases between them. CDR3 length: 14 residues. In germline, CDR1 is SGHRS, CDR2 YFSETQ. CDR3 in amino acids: CASSPQGEGSDQYF. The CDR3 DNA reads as TGCGCCAGCAGCCCACAGGGAGAGGGGTCGGACCAGTACTTC.